Listed below are T cell receptor beta chains from one sample, sequenced in a study of blood T cell repertoires in COVID-19. Assay used: immunoSEQ multiplex PCR; TCRdb lists only in-frame clones, some missing. The table has 130,000 to 150,000 clones, over 80% seen once. The sample taken for sequencing was peripheral blood. These receptors were collected from a woman in her forties or fifties with acute or convalescent COVID-19. The CDR3 runs from the conserved cysteine through the conserved F or W. The order of the fields is J gene, V gene, CDR3 protein.

TRBJ1-5 | TRBV4-1 | CASSQVGTGANQPQHF
TRBJ1-2 | TRBV11-2 | CASSLGGTADGYTF
TRBJ2-1 | TRBV4-2 | CASSQDQGLAGNEQFF
TRBJ1-4 | TRBV11-2 | CASSPLSYEKLFF
TRBJ2-1 | TRBV10-3 | CAIRTGTEQFF
TRBJ1-1 | TRBV6-5 | CASRATGHTEAFF
TRBJ2-7 | TRBV5-1 | CASSPWVAGNSYEQYF
TRBJ1-1 | TRBV7-8 | CASSLGGQGTEAFF
TRBJ2-1 | TRBV11-2 | CASSPNLANSHYNEQFF
TRBJ2-5 | TRBV3-1/TRBV3-2 | CASSYLRTVQETQYF
TRBJ1-1 | TRBV10-3 | CAISESGRVNTEAFF
TRBJ2-5 | TRBV19 | CASSRSGTGARETQYF
TRBJ2-1 | TRBV11-3 | CASSLRQGFATHEQFF
TRBJ1-3 | TRBV27 | CASSLRAGSGNTIYF
TRBJ2-1 | TRBV12-3/TRBV12-4 | CASTRNNEQFF
TRBJ1-5 | TRBV6-5 | CASSVQGDQPQHF
TRBJ2-5 | TRBV5-4 | CASSSSTGGALKTQYF
TRBJ2-7 | TRBV6-5 | CASSRTSGGFYEQYF
TRBJ1-2 | TRBV28 | CASSPPCTF
TRBJ2-2 | TRBV5-1 | CASSSTLAGGNTGELFF
TRBJ1-5 | TRBV24-1 | CATSDSSAQGARQPQHF
TRBJ1-2 | TRBV5-1 | CASSPEGQELRYTF
TRBJ2-1 | TRBV6-2/TRBV6-3 | CASSSNHNEQFF
TRBJ1-2 | TRBV27 | CASSPSGQGYGYTF
TRBJ2-7 | TRBV6-2/TRBV6-3 | CASSPAMWRGSYEQYF
TRBJ2-7 | TRBV5-1 | CASSSGQGTYEQYF
TRBJ2-5 | TRBV7-7 | CASSFRVQETQYF
TRBJ1-3 | TRBV18 | CASSPPGQGFGNTIYF
TRBJ2-2 | TRBV7-9 | CASSPLRGGPRELFF
TRBJ1-2 | TRBV7-9 | CASSFGTVYGYTF
TRBJ1-2 | TRBV19 | CASSTSGQGRVYGYTF
TRBJ1-1 | TRBV18 | CASSLTQENTEAFF
TRBJ2-5 | TRBV7-9 | CASSLRQGVQETQYF
TRBJ1-1 | TRBV7-9 | CASSLGVQVTMNTEAFF
TRBJ1-2 | TRBV4-1 | CASSQATGNYGYTF
TRBJ2-2 | TRBV9 | CASSVESFSGYTGELFF
TRBJ1-3 | TRBV5-1 | CASKPGDSSGNTIYF
TRBJ1-5 | TRBV28 | CASRTGQGRNQPQHF
TRBJ1-2 | TRBV19 | CASSMQKGWYGYTF
TRBJ1-2 | TRBV15 | CATSRDPRDSGDYTF
TRBJ2-2 | TRBV9 | CASSATSGKKGELFF
TRBJ2-5 | TRBV5-1 | CASSPGAGGGLGETQYF
TRBJ1-3 | TRBV19 | CASSPGQGNFGSSGNTIYF
TRBJ1-1 | TRBV3-1/TRBV3-2 | CASSQTVKWGGTEAFF
TRBJ2-2 | TRBV7-9 | CASSFLDVAGELFF
TRBJ2-6 | TRBV3-1/TRBV3-2 | CASSQVRDSLYSGANVLTF
TRBJ2-7 | TRBV6-5 | CASAAGANPEEQYF
TRBJ2-5 | TRBV2 | CASSGSGETQYF
TRBJ1-1 | TRBV28 | CASSFRRSNTEAFF
TRBJ1-1 | TRBV11-1 | CASSPLRDTEAFF
TRBJ1-2 | TRBV29-1 | CSVVWARTGLPYYGYTF
TRBJ1-3 | TRBV27 | CASSFHGQSGNTIYF
TRBJ1-1 | TRBV6-5 | CASRGSGATEAFF
TRBJ2-1 | TRBV5-1 | CASSLEGSSYNEQFF
TRBJ2-5 | TRBV14 | CASSQTTRSETQYF
TRBJ2-1 | TRBV20-1 | CSASSGHEQFF
TRBJ2-7 | TRBV9 | CASSVAGFRDEQYF
TRBJ1-6 | TRBV28 | CASSVRLGAYNSPLHF
TRBJ2-3 | TRBV5-4 | CASSSQAPTDTQYF
TRBJ2-3 | TRBV27 | CASGALAGSTDTQYF